This TCR beta chain was recovered during a study of Graves' ophthalmopathy and Graves' hyperthyroidism. Whole-study context: At the time of initial diagnosis and before any treatment, peripheral blood was collected.

People with hyperthyroidism were aged 18 to 65 and newly diagnosed, under 2 months' duration. The PBMCs originated from roughly 10 ml of fresh peripheral blood. Germline loops: CDR1 LNHDA, CDR2 SQIVND (reference sequence). The length of the CDR3 is 17 residues. The V and J ends lost 1 base and 0 bases respectively, with 13 bases between them. This clonotype has ten or more counts. Transcripts of RNA were the source for amplifying TCR beta CDR3 regions. The workflow started with a first-round RT-PCR run with HTBI primers and then moved on to a second-round multiplex PCR. From the multiplex PCR reads, TCRdb called clonotypes with MiXCR, one entry per CDR3 protein. Of a few hundred thousand distinct CDR3 sequences in the sample, around 21% were seen once.

Sequencing was performed on peripheral blood. The origin of this receptor is a woman in her late teens or twenties with stable Graves' hyperthyroidism. The chain couples TRBV19 to TRBJ2-4; a possible D gene is TRBD2 (5 bases). CDR3 bases: TGTGCCAGTAGTATAGTGCTCGCGGGTTTAGCCAAAAACATTCAGTACTTC. Residues: CASSIVLAGLAKNIQYF.